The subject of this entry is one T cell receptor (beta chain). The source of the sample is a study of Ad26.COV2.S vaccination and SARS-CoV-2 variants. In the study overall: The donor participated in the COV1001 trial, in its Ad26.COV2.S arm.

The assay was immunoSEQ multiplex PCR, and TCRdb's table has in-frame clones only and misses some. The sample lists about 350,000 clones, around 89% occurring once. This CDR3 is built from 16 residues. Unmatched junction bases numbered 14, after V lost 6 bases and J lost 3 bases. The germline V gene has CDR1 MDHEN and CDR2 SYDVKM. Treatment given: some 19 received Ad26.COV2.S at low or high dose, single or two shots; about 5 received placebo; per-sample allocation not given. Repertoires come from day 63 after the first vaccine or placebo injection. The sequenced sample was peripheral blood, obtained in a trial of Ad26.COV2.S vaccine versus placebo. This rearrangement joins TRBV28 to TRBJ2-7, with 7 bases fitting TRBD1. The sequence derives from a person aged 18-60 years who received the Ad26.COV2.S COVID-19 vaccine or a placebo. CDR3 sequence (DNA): TGTGCCAGCAGCTCACAGGGGATCACGGTTTTCTACGAGCAGTACTTC. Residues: CASSSQGITVFYEQYF.